This TCR beta chain was captured in a study of blood T cell repertoires in COVID-19. The wider study: Sources were T cells, B-cell-depleted T cells, or PBMCs; the material itself was cDNA or gDNA.

This CDR3 has 15 residues. Germline loops: CDR1 SGHDT, CDR2 YYEEEE. V dropped 3 bases and J dropped 2 bases, with 13 bases sitting between them. Original methodology: Quantification of nucleated cells was approximated via reference gene primer amplification. The assay was immunoSEQ multiplex PCR, and TCRdb's table has in-frame clones only and misses some. The D gene and trimming were derived from the DNA, and the V and J assignments and clone size from that table. Of roughly 280,000 clones listed, more than 70% were seen once; the top ten hold 10% to 12%. The sequence came from a woman aged 25 to 39 with COVID-19, enrolled during active disease. The V call is TRBV5-6, the J call TRBJ2-3; the D gene is possibly TRBD1 (6 bases). The sample comprised peripheral blood. For the CDR3, the DNA is TGTGCCAGCAGCTGGGGACACAGCCCCACAGATACGCAGTATTTT. Translating gives CASSWGHSPTDTQYF.